This T cell receptor beta chain stems from a study of blood T cell repertoires in COVID-19. TCRdb's copy holds only in-frame clones and misses some; the assay was immunoSEQ multiplex PCR. The sample has some 150,000 clones, roughly 80% seen once. The V gene end was trimmed by 3 bases and the J gene end by 7 bases; junction bases not matched to a gene: 6. There are 15 residues in the CDR3. Germline loops: CDR1 LGHNA, CDR2 YSLEER. The chain employs TRBV4-3 and TRBJ1-6; 7 positions agree with TRBD1. This clonotype was sampled from a woman in her forties with active or convalescent COVID-19. Source material: peripheral blood. CDR3 DNA sequence: TGCGCCAGCAGCCAGACAGGGTCTCGCAATTCACCCCTCCACTTT. This sequence encodes CASSQTGSRNSPLHF.